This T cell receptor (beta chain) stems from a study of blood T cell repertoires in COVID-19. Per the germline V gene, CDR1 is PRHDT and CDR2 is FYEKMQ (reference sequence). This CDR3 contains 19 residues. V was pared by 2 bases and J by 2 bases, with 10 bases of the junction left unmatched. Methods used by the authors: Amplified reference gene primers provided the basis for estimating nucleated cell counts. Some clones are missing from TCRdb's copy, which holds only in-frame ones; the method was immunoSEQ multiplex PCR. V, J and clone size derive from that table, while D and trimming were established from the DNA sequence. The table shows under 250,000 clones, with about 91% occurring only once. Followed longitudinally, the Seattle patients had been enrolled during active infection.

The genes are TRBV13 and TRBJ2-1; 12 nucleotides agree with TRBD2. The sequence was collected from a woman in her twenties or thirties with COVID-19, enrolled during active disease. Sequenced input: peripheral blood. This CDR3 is CASSLTSSGRAGTYNEQFF. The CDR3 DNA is TGTGCCAGCAGCTTAACTTCTAGCGGGAGGGCGGGGACCTACAATGAGCAGTTCTTC. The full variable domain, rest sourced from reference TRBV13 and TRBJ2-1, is AAGVIQSPRHLIKEKRETATLKCYPIPRHDTVYWYQQGPGQDPQFLISFYEKMQSDKGSIPDRFSAQQFSDYHSELNMSSLELGDSALYFCASSLTSSGRAGTYNEQFFGPGTRLTVL.